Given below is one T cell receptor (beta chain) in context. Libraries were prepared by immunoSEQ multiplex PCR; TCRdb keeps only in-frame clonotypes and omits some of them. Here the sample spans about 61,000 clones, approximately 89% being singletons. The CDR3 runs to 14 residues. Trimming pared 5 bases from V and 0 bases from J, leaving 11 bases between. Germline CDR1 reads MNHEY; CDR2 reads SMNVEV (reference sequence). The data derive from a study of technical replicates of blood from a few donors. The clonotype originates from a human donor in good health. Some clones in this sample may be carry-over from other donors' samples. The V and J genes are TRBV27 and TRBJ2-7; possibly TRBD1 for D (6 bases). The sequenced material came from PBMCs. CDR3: CASSKTGVSYEQYF. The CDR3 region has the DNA TGTGCCAGCAGTAAGACAGGAGTCTCCTACGAGCAGTACTTC.